This T cell receptor (beta chain) was documented in a study of blood T cell repertoires in COVID-19 (dated by TCRdb to 2018 to 2021). With regard to the full study: Samples from collaborators originated in the United States, Italy and Spain and spanned both the acute and convalescent phases of COVID-19. The material from the prospective study consisted of cDNA or gDNA derived from T cells, B-cell-depleted T cells, or PBMCs. Where available, HLA class I and class II types were obtained from metadata supplied by the sample provider rather than from assay-based typing. The repertoires were made available in a free public database intended to serve as a resource for research on the immune response to SARS-CoV-2. The sample metadata nearly always contained a de-identified subject ID, COVID-19 status, age in years and sex. Subjects who had been exposed to COVID-19, were actively infected with it, or had recovered from it provided the deeply sampled blood TCRbeta repertoires that made up the dataset. The samples were drawn from the first 160 participants of the ongoing ImmuneRACE study and from about 1,200 subjects provided by 6 global collaborators. What the work shows at the level of the full study, not this receptor alone: The amount of clinical and demographic metadata varied by source and participant and was provided uncurated.

CDR1 and CDR2 were assigned from the germline V gene (reference sequence) as MNHEY and SMNVEV. V and J are trimmed by 5 bases and 3 bases, and the gene matches miss 8 bases of the junction. Measured from the cysteine to the phenylalanine, the CDR3 is 15 residues long. Just CDR3 DNA is preserved here, 45 bases in frame from base 1. On this clone: Its antigen target is currently unknown. There are no base qualities to consult, and no much larger clone falls within one base.

Each collaborating institution followed its own protocols to collect whole blood in K2EDTA tubes. Collaborator samples were shipped for TCRbeta analysis as frozen whole blood, isolated PBMCs, or DNA extracted from either sample type. TCRbeta CDR3 regions were amplified from genomic DNA by means of the immunoSEQ Assay, a bias-controlled multiplex PCR. Per the original workflow: Nucleated cell counts per sample were estimated from amplification of reference gene primers within the assay. Sequence reads were collapsed and filtered to measure the absolute abundance of every unique TCRbeta CDR3 rearrangement. For each sample, productive Simpson clonality was calculated by taking the square root of Simpson's diversity index across productive rearrangements. In its TCRdb copy, this immuneACCESS table keeps in-frame sequences only and misses some clones. Where compared with another copy, unresolved V genes explain less than half of these, and the others have no known cause. The V and J calls and clone size come from that table; D and trimming were worked out from the DNA. This sample comprises just over 250,000 clones, around 87% of them detected only once. The top ten clones comprise 2% to 3% of the sample.

The V and J genes are TRBV27 and TRBJ2-7; the central 9 bases match TRBD1. The sequenced material came from peripheral blood. The sequence derives from a woman in her forties or fifties with acute or convalescent COVID-19. The CDR3 corresponds to CASSISSTGGYEQYF. Read as DNA, the sequence is TGTGCCAGCAGTATTTCCTCGACAGGGGGCTACGAGCAGTACTTC.